This T cell receptor (beta chain) was recorded in a study of OX40 agonist ivuxolimab in advanced cancers. Looking at the study overall: Dose-escalation patients had hepatocellular carcinoma, melanoma, renal cell or head and neck cancer. Study-wide findings and caveats: Averaged across samples, CD8+ T cells carried more expanded clones than CD4+ did.

Remarks on this clone: Its antigen remains unidentified.

Method: immunoSEQ multiplex PCR; TCRdb's copy keeps in-frame clones and lacks some. The sample lists around 40,000 clones, 65% to 90% occurring once. Unmatched junction bases numbered 6, after V lost 2 bases and J lost 4 bases. Germline assignment: CDR1 WNHNN and CDR2 SYGVQD (reference sequence). This CDR3 is 16 amino acids long. The clonotype was recovered from an adult with an advanced solid tumor such as melanoma, head and neck, liver or kidney cancer. Sequences were derived from CD4+ or CD8+ T cells sorted from blood, sampled in a trial of the OX40 agonist ivuxolimab. The rearrangement joins TRBV10-1 to TRBJ1-4; 8 bases are a match to TRBD1. The CDR3 coding sequence is TGCGCCAGCAGTGAGCTCGACAGGGGAGGTAATGAAAAACTGTTTTTT. This translates into CASSELDRGGNEKLFF.